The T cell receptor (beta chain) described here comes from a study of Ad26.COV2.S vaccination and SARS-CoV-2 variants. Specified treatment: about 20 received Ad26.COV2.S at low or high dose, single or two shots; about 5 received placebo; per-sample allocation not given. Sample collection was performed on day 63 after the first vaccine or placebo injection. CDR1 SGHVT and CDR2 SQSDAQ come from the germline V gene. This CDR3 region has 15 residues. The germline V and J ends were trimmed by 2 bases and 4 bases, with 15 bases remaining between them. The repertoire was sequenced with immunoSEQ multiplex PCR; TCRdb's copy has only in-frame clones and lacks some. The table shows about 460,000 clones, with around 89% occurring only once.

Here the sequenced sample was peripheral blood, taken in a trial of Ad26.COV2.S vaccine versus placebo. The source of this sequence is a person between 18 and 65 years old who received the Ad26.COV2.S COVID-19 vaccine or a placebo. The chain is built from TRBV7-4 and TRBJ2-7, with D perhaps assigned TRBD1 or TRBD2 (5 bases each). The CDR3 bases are TGTGCCAGCAGCTTACTTCCAGGGAGAACATACGAGCAGTACTTC. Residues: CASSLLPGRTYEQYF.